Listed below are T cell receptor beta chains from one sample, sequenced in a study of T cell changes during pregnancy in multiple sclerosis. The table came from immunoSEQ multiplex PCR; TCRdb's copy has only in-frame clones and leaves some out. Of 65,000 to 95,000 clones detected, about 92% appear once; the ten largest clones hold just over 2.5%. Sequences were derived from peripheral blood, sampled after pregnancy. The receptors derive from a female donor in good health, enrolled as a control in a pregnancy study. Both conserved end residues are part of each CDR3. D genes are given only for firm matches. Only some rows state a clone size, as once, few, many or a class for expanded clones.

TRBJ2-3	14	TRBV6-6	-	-	TGTGCCAGCAGTCAGGCCCAGGGGCCAGATACGCAGTATTTT	CASSQAQGPDTQYF
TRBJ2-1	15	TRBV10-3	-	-	TGTGCCATCAAGATAGCAGCGAGCTCCTACAATGAGCAGTTCTTC	CAIKIAASSYNEQFF
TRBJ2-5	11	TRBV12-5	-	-	TGTGCTAGTGGGACATCGGAGACCCAGTACTTC	CASGTSETQYF
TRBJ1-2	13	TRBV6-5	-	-	TGTGCCAGCAGAGACGCGGGCTCCTATGGCTACACCTTC	CASRDAGSYGYTF
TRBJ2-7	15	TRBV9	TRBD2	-	TGTGCCAGCAGCGTAGCGGTAGCGGGACCATACGAGCAGTACTTC	CASSVAVAGPYEQYF
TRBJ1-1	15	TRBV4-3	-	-	TGCGCCAGCAGCCAAGCTTCGTCGCGGGTCACTGAAGCTTTCTTT	CASSQASSRVTEAFF
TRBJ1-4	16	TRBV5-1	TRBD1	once	TGCGCCAGCAGCTTGGCGGGGACAGGGGTTAATGAAAAACTGTTTTTT	CASSLAGTGVNEKLFF
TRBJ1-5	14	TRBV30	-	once	TGTGCCTGGAGCGCGGGTCTCGGGTCTCAGCCCCAGCATTTT	CAWSAGLGSQPQHF
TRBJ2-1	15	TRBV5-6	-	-	TGTGCCAGCACTATGGGGGCGGGGGCGAACAATGAGCAGTTCTTC	CASTMGAGANNEQFF
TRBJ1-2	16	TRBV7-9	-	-	TGTGCCAGCAGCGCCTTACAGGGCCCGTTTAACTATGGCTACACCTTC	CASSALQGPFNYGYTF
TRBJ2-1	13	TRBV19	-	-	TGTGCCAGTAGGGTGGGAGTGGACAATGAGCAGTTCTTC	CASRVGVDNEQFF
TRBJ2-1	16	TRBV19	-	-	TGTGCCAGTAGTATCGGGACTTTAAGCTCCTACAATGAGCAGTTCTTC	CASSIGTLSSYNEQFF
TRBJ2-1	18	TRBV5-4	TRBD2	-	TGTGCCAGCAGGACGGGACTAGCGGGGGGGAGCTCCTACAATGAGCAGTTCTTC	CASRTGLAGGSSYNEQFF